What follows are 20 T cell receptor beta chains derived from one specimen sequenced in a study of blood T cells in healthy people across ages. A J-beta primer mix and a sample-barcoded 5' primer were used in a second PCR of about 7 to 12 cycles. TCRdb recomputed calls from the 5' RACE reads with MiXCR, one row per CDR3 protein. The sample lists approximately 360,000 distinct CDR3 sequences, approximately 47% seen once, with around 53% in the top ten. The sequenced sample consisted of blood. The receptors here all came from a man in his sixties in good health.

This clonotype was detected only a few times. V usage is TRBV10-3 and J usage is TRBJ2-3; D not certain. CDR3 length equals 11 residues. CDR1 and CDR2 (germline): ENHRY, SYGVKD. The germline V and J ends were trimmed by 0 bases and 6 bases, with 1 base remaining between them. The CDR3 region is CAISESDTQYF. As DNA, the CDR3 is TGTGCCATCAGTGAGTCGGATACGCAGTATTTT.

CDR3: CASSLASGLKTDTQYF. CDR3 DNA sequence: TGTGCCAGCAGCCTCGCTAGCGGCCTTAAGACAGATACGCAGTATTTT. This chain uses TRBV7-2 with TRBJ2-3; 7 bases fit TRBD2. The CDR3 sequence is 16 residues long. Per the germline V gene, CDR1 is SGHTA and CDR2 is FQGNSA. After removal of 5 bases from V and 3 bases from J, the junction contained 11 bases not matched to a gene.

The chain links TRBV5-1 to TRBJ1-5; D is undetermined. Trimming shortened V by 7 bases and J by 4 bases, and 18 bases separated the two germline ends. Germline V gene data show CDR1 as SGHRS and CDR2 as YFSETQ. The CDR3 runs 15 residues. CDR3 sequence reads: CASGAGPYSNQPQHF. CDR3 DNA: TGCGCCAGCGGCGCCGGGCCCTACTCTAATCAGCCCCAGCATTTT.

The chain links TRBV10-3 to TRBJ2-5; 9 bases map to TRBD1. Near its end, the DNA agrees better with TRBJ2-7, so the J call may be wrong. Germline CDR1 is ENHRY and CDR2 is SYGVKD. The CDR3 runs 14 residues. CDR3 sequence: CAISAGTGKTEQYF. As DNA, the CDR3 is TGTGCCATCAGCGCCGGGACAGGGAAAACCGAGCAGTACTTC.

The CDR3 nucleotides are TGCAGTGCTAGAGATGGAGGGGGAAGGGGACATCAGCCCCAGCATTTT. Translation: CSARDGGGRGHQPQHF. The rearrangement joins TRBV20-1 to TRBJ1-5; D might be TRBD1 (6 bases). The germline V and J ends were trimmed by 0 bases and 5 bases, with 17 bases remaining between them. The CDR3 extends over 16 amino acids. Germline CDR1 is DFQATT and CDR2 is SNEGSKA (reference sequence).

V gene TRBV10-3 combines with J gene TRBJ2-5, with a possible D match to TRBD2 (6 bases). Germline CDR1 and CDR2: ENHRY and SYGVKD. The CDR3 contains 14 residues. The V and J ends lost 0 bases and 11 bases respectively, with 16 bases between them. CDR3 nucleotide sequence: TGTGCCATCAGTGAGTCGAGGGTAGGAGGGGAGCAGTACTTC. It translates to CAISESRVGGEQYF.

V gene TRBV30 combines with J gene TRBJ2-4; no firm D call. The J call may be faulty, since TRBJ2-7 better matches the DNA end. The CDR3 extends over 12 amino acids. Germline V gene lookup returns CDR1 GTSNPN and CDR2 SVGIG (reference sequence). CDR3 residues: CAWSHSDYEQYF. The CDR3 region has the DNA TGTGCCTGGAGCCACTCCGACTACGAGCAGTACTTC.

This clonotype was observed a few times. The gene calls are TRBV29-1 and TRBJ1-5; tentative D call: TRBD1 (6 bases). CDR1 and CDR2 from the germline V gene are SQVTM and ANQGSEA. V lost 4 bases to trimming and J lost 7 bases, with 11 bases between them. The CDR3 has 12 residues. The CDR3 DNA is TGCAGCGTTGGGGGGGCGAGGCAGCCCCAGCATTTT. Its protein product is CSVGGARQPQHF. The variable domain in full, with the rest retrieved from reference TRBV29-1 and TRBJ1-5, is SAVISQKPSRDICQRGTSLTIQCQVDSQVTMMFWYRQQPGQSLTLIATANQGSEATYESGFVIDKFPISRPNLTFSTLTVSNMSPEDSSIYLCSVGGARQPQHFGDGTRLSIL.

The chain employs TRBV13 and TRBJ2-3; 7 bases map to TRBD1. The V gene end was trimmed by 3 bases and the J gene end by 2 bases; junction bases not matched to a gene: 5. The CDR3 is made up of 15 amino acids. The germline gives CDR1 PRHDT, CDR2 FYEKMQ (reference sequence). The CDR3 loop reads CASSLKGQITDTQYF. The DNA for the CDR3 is TGTGCCAGCAGCTTGAAGGGACAGATCACAGATACGCAGTATTTT.

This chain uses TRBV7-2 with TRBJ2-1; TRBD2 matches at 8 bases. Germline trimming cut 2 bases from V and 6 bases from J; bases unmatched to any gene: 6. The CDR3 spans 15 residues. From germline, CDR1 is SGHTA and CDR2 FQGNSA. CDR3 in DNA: TGTGCCAGCAGCTTACTCCCCGGGACTAGCAATGAGCAGTTCTTC. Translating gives CASSLLPGTSNEQFF. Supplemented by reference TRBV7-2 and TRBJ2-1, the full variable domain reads GAGVSQSPSNKVTEKGKDVELRCDPISGHTALYWYRQSLGQGLEFLIYFQGNSAPDKSGLPSDRFSAERTGGSVSTLTIQRTQQEDSAVYLCASSLLPGTSNEQFFGPGTRLTVL.

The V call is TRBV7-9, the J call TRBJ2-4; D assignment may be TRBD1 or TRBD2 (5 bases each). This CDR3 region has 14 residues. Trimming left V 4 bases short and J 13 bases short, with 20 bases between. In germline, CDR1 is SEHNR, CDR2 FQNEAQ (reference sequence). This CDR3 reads CASSSEGPIKTQYF. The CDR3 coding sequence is TGTGCCAGCAGCTCCGAGGGACCTATTAAAACCCAGTACTTC.

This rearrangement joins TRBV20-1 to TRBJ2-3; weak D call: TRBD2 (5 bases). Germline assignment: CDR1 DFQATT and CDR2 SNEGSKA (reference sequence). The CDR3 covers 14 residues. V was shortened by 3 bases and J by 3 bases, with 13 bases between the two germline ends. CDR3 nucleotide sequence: TGCAGTGCTAGTCTCGGGGTTGCAACAGATACGCAGTATTTT. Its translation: CSASLGVATDTQYF.

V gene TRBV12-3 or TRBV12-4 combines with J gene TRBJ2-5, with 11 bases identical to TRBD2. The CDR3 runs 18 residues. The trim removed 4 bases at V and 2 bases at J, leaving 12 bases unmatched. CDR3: CASSWRGLAGGYQETQYF. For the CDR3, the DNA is TGTGCCAGCAGTTGGAGAGGTCTAGCGGGAGGATATCAAGAGACCCAGTACTTC.

The chain's CDR3 is CSAIQEQPQHF. As DNA, the CDR3 is TGCAGTGCTATCCAGGAACAGCCCCAGCATTTT. The chain is built from TRBV20-1 and TRBJ1-5; D unresolved. CDR1 and CDR2 (germline): DFQATT, SNEGSKA (reference sequence). The CDR3 totals 11 residues. V dropped 4 bases and J dropped 7 bases, with 8 bases sitting between them.

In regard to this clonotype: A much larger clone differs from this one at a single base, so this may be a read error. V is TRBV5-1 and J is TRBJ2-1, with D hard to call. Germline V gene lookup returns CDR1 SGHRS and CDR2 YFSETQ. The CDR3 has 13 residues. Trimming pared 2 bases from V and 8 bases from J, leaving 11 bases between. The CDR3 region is CASSFSGVDEQFF. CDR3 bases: TGCGCCAGCAGCTTCAGTGGGGTAGATGAGCAGTTCTTC.

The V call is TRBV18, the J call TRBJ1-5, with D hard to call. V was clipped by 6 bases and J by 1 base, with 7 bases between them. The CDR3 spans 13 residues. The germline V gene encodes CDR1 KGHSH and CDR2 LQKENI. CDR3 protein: CASSAGSNQPQHF. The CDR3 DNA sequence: TGTGCCAGCTCCGCGGGGAGCAATCAGCCCCAGCATTTT.

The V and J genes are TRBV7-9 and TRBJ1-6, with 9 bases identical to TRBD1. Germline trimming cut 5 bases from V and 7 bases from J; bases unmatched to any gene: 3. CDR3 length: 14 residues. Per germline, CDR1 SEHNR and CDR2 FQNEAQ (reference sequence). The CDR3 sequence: CASSRGTGNSPLHF. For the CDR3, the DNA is TGTGCCAGCAGCCGCGGGACAGGGAATTCACCCCTCCACTTT.

Written as DNA, the CDR3 is TGTGCCAGCAGCTTCCTCAGGAGCGGGGGGTCCTACAATGAGCAGTTCTTC. Protein sequence: CASSFLRSGGSYNEQFF. This rearrangement joins TRBV7-2 to TRBJ2-1; the match to TRBD2 covers 9 bases. The CDR3 extends over 17 amino acids. The ends lost 3 bases at V and 1 base at J; junction bases unmatched: 7. The V gene's germline CDR1 is SGHTA and CDR2 FQGNSA.

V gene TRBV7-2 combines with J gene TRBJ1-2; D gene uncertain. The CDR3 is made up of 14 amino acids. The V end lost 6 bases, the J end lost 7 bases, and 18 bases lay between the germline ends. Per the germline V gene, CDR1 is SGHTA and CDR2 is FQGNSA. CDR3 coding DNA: TGTGCCAGCAGACAAGGAGTAACGGGTCGTGGCTACACCTTC. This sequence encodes CASRQGVTGRGYTF.

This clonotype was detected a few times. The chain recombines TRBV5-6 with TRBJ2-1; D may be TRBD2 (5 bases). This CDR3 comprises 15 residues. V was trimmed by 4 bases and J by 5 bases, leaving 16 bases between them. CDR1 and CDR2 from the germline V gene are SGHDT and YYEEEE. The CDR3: CASSPDLAPNNEQFF. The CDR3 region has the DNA TGTGCCAGCAGCCCCGATCTAGCCCCAAACAATGAGCAGTTCTTC.